This passage covers 11 T cell receptor beta chains from one sample sequenced in a study of OX40 agonist ivuxolimab in advanced cancers. The method was immunoSEQ multiplex PCR; TCRdb's version includes in-frame clones alone and lacks a portion of them. The sample includes 80,000 to 95,000 clones, roughly 87% of them seen just once. The sample in question was CD4+ or CD8+ T cells sorted from blood, obtained in a trial of the OX40 agonist ivuxolimab. The source is an adult with an advanced solid tumor such as melanoma, head and neck, liver or kidney cancer.

The chain carries TRBV11-3 and TRBJ1-1; TRBD1 is a possible D gene (6 bases). CDR3 size: 13 residues. The germline V gene has CDR1 SGHNT and CDR2 YENEEA. Trimming pared 5 bases from V and 5 bases from J, leaving 12 bases between. The CDR3 sequence: CASSLRGGTEAFF. The DNA for the CDR3 is TGTGCCAGCAGCCTCAGGGGCGGTACTGAAGCTTTCTTT.

The V gene is TRBV6-4, the J gene TRBJ2-1, with 7 nucleotides matching TRBD2. The CDR3 loop spans 18 amino acids. The trim removed 3 bases at V and 1 base at J, leaving 12 bases unmatched. Germline-derived CDR1 and CDR2 are MRHNA and SNTAGT. The CDR3, as DNA: TGTGCCAGCAGTGAGGACCCTCTAATCGGGGGGTCCTACAATGAGCAGTTCTTC. Amino acids: CASSEDPLIGGSYNEQFF.

This clone has only one observation. V and J are TRBV28 and TRBJ1-2; 8 nucleotides match TRBD1. Unmatched junction bases numbered 2, after V lost 4 bases and J lost 4 bases. Per the germline V gene, CDR1 is MDHEN and CDR2 is SYDVKM. The CDR3 covers 13 residues. CDR3 nucleotide sequence: TGTGCCAGCAGTTGGACAGGGAGCTATGGCTACACCTTC. Its translation: CASSWTGSYGYTF.

The chain couples TRBV11-2 to TRBJ2-3, with D uncertain. CDR3 size: 13 residues. The V gene lost 3 bases and the J gene lost 8 bases, with 12 bases spanning the gap. CDR1 and CDR2 (germline): SGHAT, FQNNGV. The CDR3 nucleotides are TGTGCCAGCAGCTTGAATACCCAAGGTACGCAGTATTTT. Protein product: CASSLNTQGTQYF. The full variable domain, in which reference TRBV11-2 and TRBJ2-3 provide the parts outside the CDR3, is EAGVAQSPRYKIIEKRQSVAFWCNPISGHATLYWYQQILGQGPKLLIQFQNNGVVDDSQLPKDRFSAERLKGVDSTLKIQPAKLEDSAVYLCASSLNTQGTQYFGPGTRLTVL.

The rearrangement links TRBV7-9 to TRBJ2-5, with a weak D call TRBD1 (6 bases). Germline CDR1 and CDR2: SEHNR and FQNEAQ (reference sequence). Trimming removed 5 bases from V and 1 base from J, with 17 bases in between. The CDR3 length is 16 residues. The CDR3 loop is CASSARPTGLQETQYF. Here the CDR3 DNA reads TGTGCCAGCAGCGCACGACCCACAGGGCTCCAAGAGACCCAGTACTTC.

At least ten counts were recorded for this clone. The chain carries TRBV28 and TRBJ1-5; the D is unclear. The V gene's germline CDR1 is MDHEN and CDR2 SYDVKM. V lost 7 bases to trimming and J lost 3 bases, with 7 bases between them. CDR3 length: 12 amino acids. CDR3 nucleotide sequence: TGTGCCAGCAAATTCTCCAATCAGCCCCAGCATTTT. The encoded protein is CASKFSNQPQHF.

The rearrangement links TRBV19 to TRBJ2-4; D is uncertain. The CDR3 is 12 amino acids. The V end was cut by 1 base, the J end by 9 bases, with 7 bases between. CDR1 and CDR2 (germline): LNHDA, SQIVND (reference sequence). CDR3 in amino acids: CASSIVSGIQYF. In DNA, the CDR3 is TGTGCCAGTAGTATAGTAAGTGGCATTCAGTACTTC. The full variable domain, its missing parts supplied by reference TRBV19 and TRBJ2-4, is DGGITQSPKYLFRKEGQNVTLSCEQNLNHDAMYWYRQDPGQGLRLIYYSQIVNDFQKGDIAEGYSVSREKKESFPLTVTSAQKNPTAFYLCASSIVSGIQYFGAGTRLSVL.

V and J are TRBV6-5 and TRBJ2-2, with a weak D call TRBD2 (5 bases). Germline V gives CDR1 MNHEY, CDR2 SVGAGI. The V and J ends lost 5 bases and 5 bases respectively, with 15 bases between them. This CDR3 is built from 15 residues. The CDR3 loop reads CASSHTRGRTGELFF. CDR3 nucleotides: TGTGCCAGCAGTCATACTAGAGGGAGAACCGGGGAGCTGTTTTTT.

The chain has TRBV6-6 and TRBJ2-5; perhaps TRBD2 as D (6 bases). V was clipped by 2 bases and J by 3 bases, with 10 bases between them. This CDR3 comprises 14 residues. Germline V lookup: CDR1 MNHNY, CDR2 SVGAGI (reference sequence). CDR3 residues: CASSYPGLEETQYF. The DNA for the CDR3 is TGTGCCAGCAGTTACCCGGGACTTGAAGAGACCCAGTACTTC.

The J gene is TRBJ1-6, the V gene TRBV10-3, with a possible D match to TRBD1 (5 bases). The CDR3 loop spans 15 amino acids. The V end lost 2 bases, the J end lost 9 bases, and 14 bases lay between the germline ends. Germline values: CDR1 ENHRY, CDR2 SYGVKD. CDR3 coding DNA: TGTGCCATCAGTGAGACCCGGGACGGGAGTTCACCCCTCCACTTT. Protein: CAISETRDGSSPLHF.

The rearrangement joins TRBV6-5 to TRBJ2-7; tentative D call: TRBD1 (5 bases). Germline CDR1 reads MNHEY; CDR2 reads SVGAGI. Trimming pared 2 bases from V and 7 bases from J, leaving 12 bases between. The CDR3 totals 13 residues. CDR3: CASSYEARAEQYF. The CDR3 nucleotides are TGTGCCAGCAGTTACGAGGCCAGGGCAGAGCAGTACTTC.